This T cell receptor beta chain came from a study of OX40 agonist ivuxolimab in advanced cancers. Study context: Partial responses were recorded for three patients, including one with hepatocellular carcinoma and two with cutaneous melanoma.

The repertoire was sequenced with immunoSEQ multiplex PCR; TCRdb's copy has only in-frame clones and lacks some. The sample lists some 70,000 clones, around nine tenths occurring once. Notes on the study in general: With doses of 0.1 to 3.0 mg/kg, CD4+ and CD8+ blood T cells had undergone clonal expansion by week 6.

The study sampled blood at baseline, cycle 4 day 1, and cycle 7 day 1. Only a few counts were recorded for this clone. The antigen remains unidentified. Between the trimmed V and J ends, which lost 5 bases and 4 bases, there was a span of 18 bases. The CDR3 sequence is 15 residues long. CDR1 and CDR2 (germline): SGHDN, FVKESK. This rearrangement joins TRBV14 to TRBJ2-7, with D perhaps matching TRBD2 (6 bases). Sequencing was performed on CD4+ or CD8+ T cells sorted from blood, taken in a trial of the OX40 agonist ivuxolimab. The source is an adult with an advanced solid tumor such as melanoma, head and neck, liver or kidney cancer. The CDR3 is CASSEVGGLRYEQYF. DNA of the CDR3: TGTGCCAGCAGCGAAGTGGGGGGACTGCGATACGAGCAGTACTTC.